This T cell receptor beta chain was captured by sequencing in a study of T cell repertoires in cytomegalovirus infection (dated by TCRdb to the late 2010s). At the level of the whole study: The peptide stimulations were aimed at well-studied HLA-B-restricted epitopes as well as recently identified HLA-C-restricted CMV epitopes, whose presentation resists viral immunomodulation. Donor HLA type was relevant to the analysis, as public TCR beta signatures indicated carriage of CMV infection together with the matching HLA type. Beyond this particular receptor, the publication reports: In the ex vivo response, HLA-C-restricted CMV-specific TCR beta clonotypes were dominant, and in two of eight donors the single most frequent clonotype came from this HLA-C-restricted group. In both this cohort and an independent roughly 350-donor cohort, the cumulative frequency of public TCR beta family members distinguished carriers of CMV infection plus the relevant HLA type.

Concerning this clonotype itself: Its specific antigen is unknown. No much larger clone exists at a distance of one base, and base qualities are not known.

The data were produced on an Illumina HiSeq 1500. Clones were called with MiXCR by TCRdb after fastp trimmed the public reads at Q25, and only in-frame beta chains were retained. A single entry per CDR3 protein holds the most common genes and DNA from its merged rows. The sample table shows 110,000 or so distinct CDR3 sequences, and around 30% are seen once. 41% of the sample belongs to the ten largest clones. Sample treatment or condition, as interpreted from the label and publication: in vitro stimulation with specific CMV peptide epitopes to enrich CMV-specific T cells. The CDR3 starts with the cysteine, ends with the phenylalanine, and has 16 residues. Only CDR3 DNA remains: 48 bases, in frame from the first base. At the junction V is shortened by 6 bases and J by 2 bases; bases outside the gene matches: 9. Based on the germline V gene, the CDR1 and CDR2 sequences are MNHEY and SVGEGT.

The sequence derives from a human donor in good health (CMV status not recorded). Some clones in this sample may be carry-over from other donors' samples. The input for sequencing was CD8+ T cells from cultured PBMCs, taken from culture after CMV antigen stimulation. The chain was built from TRBV6-2 or TRBV6-3 and TRBJ2-7; 11 bases in the middle match TRBD2. The CDR3 sequence is CASSRSGGAATYEQYF. In nucleotide form, the sequence is TGTGCCAGCAGCCGTAGCGGGGGGGCCGCTACCTACGAGCAGTACTTC.